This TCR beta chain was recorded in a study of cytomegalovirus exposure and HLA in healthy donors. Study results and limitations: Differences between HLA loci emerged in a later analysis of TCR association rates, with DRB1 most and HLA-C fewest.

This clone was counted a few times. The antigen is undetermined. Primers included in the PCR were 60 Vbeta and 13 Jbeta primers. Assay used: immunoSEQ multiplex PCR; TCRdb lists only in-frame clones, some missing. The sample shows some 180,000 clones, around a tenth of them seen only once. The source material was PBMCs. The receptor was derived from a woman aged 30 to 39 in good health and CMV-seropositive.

The CDR3 sequence is CASSFSLGWGQYF. Written as DNA, the CDR3 is TGTGCCAGCAGCTTTTCACTAGGGTGGGGGCAGTACTTC. The chain joins TRBV2 to TRBJ2-7, with a possible D match to TRBD2 (5 bases). The CDR3 runs to 13 residues. CDR1 is SNHLY, CDR2 FYNNEI, per germline. Trimming cost V 6 bases and J 9 bases, with 18 bases left between them.